This is a list of T cell receptor beta chains from one sample in a study of T cell responses to AZD1222 COVID-19 vaccine. Sequencing used immunoSEQ multiplex PCR; TCRdb keeps in-frame clones, though not all of them. In the table there are approximately 170,000 clones, approximately 90% of which are singletons. Specimen: peripheral blood, collected on day 0 of AZD1222 vaccination. These TCRs come from an adult in good health. CDR3s include the opening cysteine and the closing phenylalanine or tryptophan. Fields, in order: J gene, clone size, V gene, D gene, CDR3 protein, CDR3 DNA. A D gene is named only where the DNA matches it firmly. Rows may omit the clone size; those that give it use once, few, many or a size class.

TRBJ2-7 | . | TRBV10-1 | . | CARGPSGEQYF | TGCGCCAGGGGGCCCTCCGGCGAGCAGTACTTC
TRBJ2-1 | . | TRBV7-9 | . | CASSQTMSSYNEQFF | TGTGCCAGCAGCCAAACTATGAGCTCCTACAATGAGCAGTTCTTC
TRBJ2-7 | . | TRBV4-3 | TRBD1 | CASSQGQGATYEQYF | TGCGCCAGCAGCCAGGGACAGGGTGCGACCTACGAGCAGTACTTC
TRBJ2-7 | . | TRBV27 | TRBD2 | CASRAAGVYEQYF | TGTGCCAGCAGGGCGGCGGGGGTCTACGAGCAGTACTTC
TRBJ1-3 | . | TRBV19 | . | CASSTTEPGNTIYF | TGTGCCAGCTCCACGACAGAGCCAGGAAACACCATATATTTT
TRBJ2-1 | . | TRBV27 | . | CASSRTLNEQFF | TGTGCCAGCAGCCGAACCCTTAATGAGCAGTTCTTC
TRBJ2-7 | . | TRBV9 | . | CASSVEAGEQYF | TGTGCCAGCAGCGTAGAGGCCGGCGAGCAGTACTTC
TRBJ2-7 | few | TRBV28 | TRBD2 | CASTWGGSPYEQYF | TGTGCCAGCACCTGGGGCGGGAGTCCCTACGAGCAGTACTTC
TRBJ2-7 | . | TRBV28 | TRBD2 | CASSQTSGPYEQYF | TGTGCCAGCAGCCAGACTAGCGGGCCTTACGAGCAGTACTTC
TRBJ1-3 | . | TRBV7-2 | . | CASSPTGTNFGNTIYF | TGTGCCAGCAGCCCCACCGGGACAAATTTTGGAAACACCATATATTTT
TRBJ1-6 | . | TRBV19 | . | CASSFSHQPVGNSPLHF | TGTGCCAGTAGTTTCTCACATCAGCCCGTCGGCAATTCACCCCTCCACTTT
TRBJ2-2 | . | TRBV5-6 | TRBD2 | CASSRGRGRGRGELFF | TGTGCCAGCAGCCGGGGGCGCGGGAGGGGACGAGGGGAGCTGTTTTTT
TRBJ1-5 | . | TRBV9 | TRBD1 | CASSSRTGGESQPQHF | TGTGCCAGCAGCTCTCGGACAGGGGGCGAATCGCAGCCCCAGCATTTT
TRBJ2-5 | once | TRBV4-1 | TRBD2 | CASSQLPGLAASRETQYF | TGCGCCAGCAGCCAACTCCCGGGACTAGCGGCCTCCCGGGAGACCCAGTACTTC
TRBJ2-7 | . | TRBV6-5 | . | CASLSRGEQYF | TGTGCCAGCCTCTCGAGGGGCGAGCAGTACTTC
TRBJ2-1 | . | TRBV24-1 | . | CATSLPGAFGREQFF | TGTGCCACCAGTCTCCCGGGGGCTTTTGGGCGTGAGCAGTTCTTC
TRBJ2-3 | . | TRBV28 | TRBD2 | CASSSSGRAQDTQYF | TGTGCCAGCAGTTCCAGCGGGAGGGCCCAAGATACGCAGTATTTT
TRBJ2-7 | . | TRBV7-2 | TRBD2 | CASSPSGSLYEQYF | TGTGCCAGCAGCCCGAGCGGGAGCCTCTACGAGCAGTACTTC
TRBJ2-2 | . | TRBV2 | TRBD2 | CASSGGAGELFF | TGTGCCAGCAGCGGGGGGGCCGGGGAGCTGTTTTTT
TRBJ2-3 | . | TRBV11-3 | . | CASSLDRSLGQYF | TGTGCCAGCAGCTTAGATCGGTCTCTGGGGCAGTATTTT
TRBJ2-7 | . | TRBV7-2 | TRBD2 | CASSRSLAGGTYEQYF | TGTGCCAGCAGCAGATCTCTAGCGGGGGGAACCTACGAGCAGTACTTC
TRBJ1-2 | . | TRBV18 | . | CASSREGVVLNYGYTF | TGTGCCAGCTCGCGGGAAGGAGTCGTCCTTAACTATGGCTACACCTTC
TRBJ1-3 | . | TRBV28 | TRBD1 | CASSLSGQGGNTIYF | TGTGCCAGCAGTTTATCCGGACAGGGGGGAAACACCATATATTTT
TRBJ2-7 | . | TRBV27 | . | CASSPPETGVTYEQYF | TGTGCCAGCAGTCCACCCGAGACGGGAGTCACCTACGAGCAGTACTTC
TRBJ1-5 | . | TRBV6-5 | TRBD1 | CASYTGTADNQPQHF | TGTGCCAGCTATACCGGGACAGCCGATAATCAGCCCCAGCATTTT
TRBJ2-7 | . | TRBV5-5 | TRBD1 | CASSRRQGRRSQITNEQYF | TGTGCCAGCAGCCGAAGACAGGGAAGGAGAAGTCAAATTACTAACGAGCAGTACTTC
TRBJ2-3 | . | TRBV7-8 | . | CASSPRTIADTQYF | TGTGCCAGCAGCCCCAGGACTATCGCAGATACGCAGTATTTT
TRBJ2-2 | . | TRBV2 | . | CASRDDMIGELFF | TGTGCCAGCAGGGACGATATGATCGGGGAGCTGTTTTTT
TRBJ2-7 | . | TRBV2 | TRBD1 | CAKTGTGDYEQYF | TGTGCCAAAACCGGGACAGGGGACTACGAGCAGTACTTC
TRBJ2-7 | once | TRBV6-5 | . | CASSTSAVPSYEQYF | TGTGCCAGCAGTACCTCGGCGGTACCCTCCTACGAGCAGTACTTC
TRBJ1-1 | . | TRBV19 | . | CASSISDVTGLNTEAFF | TGTGCCAGTAGTATATCGGATGTGACAGGATTGAACACTGAAGCTTTCTTT
TRBJ1-1 | . | TRBV6-2/TRBV6-3 | . | CASSYSTSRQGFF | TGTGCCAGCAGTTACTCGACATCCCGCCAGGGTTTCTTT
TRBJ1-2 | . | TRBV11-3 | . | CASSRDGGLGYTF | TGTGCCAGCAGCCGGGACGGGGGGCTGGGCTACACCTTC
TRBJ1-1 | . | TRBV2 | . | CASRDRTVRGYTEAFF | TGTGCCAGCAGAGATCGGACAGTCAGAGGTTACACTGAAGCTTTCTTT
TRBJ1-1 | . | TRBV6-5 | . | CASRMGGRTEAFF | TGTGCCAGCAGGATGGGGGGGCGGACTGAAGCTTTCTTT
TRBJ2-7 | . | TRBV19 | TRBD2 | CASSIGLAGGIHEQYF | TGTGCCAGTAGTATCGGCTTAGCGGGAGGGATACACGAGCAGTACTTC
TRBJ1-5 | . | TRBV2 | TRBD1 | CASSRNDRGTSNQPQHF | TGTGCCAGCAGCAGAAACGACAGGGGGACTAGCAATCAGCCCCAGCATTTT
TRBJ1-1 | . | TRBV10-3 | TRBD1 | CAISPAGTGVGNTEAFF | TGTGCCATCAGCCCGGCAGGGACAGGGGTAGGTAATACTGAAGCTTTCTTT
TRBJ1-1 | . | TRBV9 | TRBD1 | CASSETLIDRQGAEAFF | TGTGCCAGCAGCGAGACATTAATTGATAGACAGGGGGCGGAAGCTTTCTTT
TRBJ1-1 | . | TRBV28 | . | CASITGQIEAFF | TGTGCCAGCATCACGGGGCAAATTGAAGCTTTCTTT
TRBJ2-1 | . | TRBV7-3 | . | CASSSEPGLAYNEQFF | TGTGCCAGCAGCTCGGAACCGGGACTGGCTTACAATGAGCAGTTCTTC
TRBJ2-1 | once | TRBV27 | . | CASPPGTPPEQFF | TGTGCCAGCCCGCCAGGGACCCCCCCTGAGCAGTTCTTC